Presented here are 29 T cell receptor beta chains from one specimen sequenced in a study of shared clonotypes between healthy human individuals. Method: immunoSEQ multiplex PCR; TCRdb's copy keeps in-frame clones and lacks some. The data hold about half a million clones, with more than 65% observed a single time. Sequencing input: PBMCs. The receptor source for this set is a woman aged 40 to 50 in good health. Some clones in this sample may be carry-over from other donors' samples.

The V gene is TRBV28, the J gene TRBJ1-1; D possibly corresponds to TRBD1 (5 bases). Germline loops: CDR1 MDHEN, CDR2 SYDVKM. The CDR3 totals 14 residues. Trimming left V 5 bases short and J 3 bases short, with 13 bases between. CDR3 amino acids: CASSAGGLHTEAFF. CDR3 bases: TGTGCCAGCAGTGCTGGGGGGTTACACACTGAAGCTTTCTTT.

About this clone: Different DNA sequences within this sample yield the same CDR3. This rearrangement joins TRBV28 to TRBJ2-7; the D is unclear. The CDR3 is 11 residues long. Germline V gene lookup returns CDR1 MDHEN and CDR2 SYDVKM. Trimming removed 3 bases at V and 4 bases at J, with 4 bases between. CDR3 region: CASSFGYEQYF. The CDR3 region has the DNA TGTGCCAGCAGTTTTGGATACGAGCAGTACTTC.

The gene calls are TRBV5-5 and TRBJ2-2; unclear D gene. The V and J ends lost 0 bases and 0 bases respectively, with 9 bases between them. Per the germline V gene, CDR1 is SGHKS and CDR2 is YYEKEE (reference sequence). The CDR3 runs 16 residues. In DNA, the CDR3 is TGTGCCAGCAGCTTGGCCGTAGCACCGAACACCGGGGAGCTGTTTTTT. It codes for CASSLAVAPNTGELFF.

V usage is TRBV19 and J usage is TRBJ1-4, with D hard to call. This CDR3 contains 14 residues. Per germline, CDR1 LNHDA and CDR2 SQIVND (reference sequence). V lost 4 bases and J 8 bases, leaving 14 bases between the germline ends. The CDR3 region has the DNA TGTGCCAGTAGTAATTGGGAACCTGACGAAAAACTGTTTTTT. Its translation: CASSNWEPDEKLFF.

The CDR3 protein is CASSPRTSVNTGELFF. CDR3 in DNA: TGTGCCAGCAGCCCCCGGACTAGCGTAAACACCGGGGAGCTGTTTTTT. This rearrangement joins TRBV7-9 to TRBJ2-2; 9 bases are shared with TRBD2. The CDR3 runs 16 residues. Germline trimming cut 5 bases from V and 2 bases from J; bases unmatched to any gene: 6. Germline assignment: CDR1 SEHNR and CDR2 FQNEAQ (reference sequence).

The chain employs TRBV28 and TRBJ1-5; a possible D gene is TRBD1 (5 bases). This CDR3 region has 14 residues. V was pared by 3 bases and J by 7 bases, with 13 bases between. Germline V CDR1 and CDR2: MDHEN, SYDVKM. CDR3 sequence (DNA): TGTGCCAGCAGTTTGGCAGGGATAGGGCAGCCCCAGCATTTT. This translates into CASSLAGIGQPQHF.

The V gene is TRBV7-6, the J gene TRBJ2-2; D is unresolved. CDR1 is SGHVS and CDR2 is FNYEAQ in the germline V gene. The CDR3 covers 16 residues. The ends were cut back, 4 bases at V and 0 bases at J, with 12 bases in the middle. The chain's CDR3 is CASSYVPSTNTGELFF. The CDR3, as DNA: TGTGCCAGCAGCTACGTGCCCTCCACGAACACCGGGGAGCTGTTTTTT.

Of note for this clone: Other DNA sequences within the sample encode an identical CDR3. The chain has TRBV18 and TRBJ2-1; TRBD2 agrees at 10 bases. The CDR3 contains 15 residues. Trimming removed 3 bases from V and 3 bases from J; junction bases left unmatched: 2. Germline V lookup: CDR1 KGHSH, CDR2 LQKENI. CDR3 nucleotide sequence: TGTGCCAGCTCACCTGGGACTAGCGACTACAATGAGCAGTTCTTC. Encoded protein: CASSPGTSDYNEQFF.

In the case of this clone: Other DNA sequences in this sample translate to the same CDR3. The chain recombines TRBV18 with TRBJ2-5; D is uncertain. The CDR3 totals 12 residues. Trimming shortened V by 6 bases and J by 0 bases, and 5 bases separated the two germline ends. CDR1 is KGHSH, CDR2 LQKENI, per germline. The CDR3 protein is CASSPYQETQYF. The DNA of the CDR3 is TGTGCCAGCTCCCCTTACCAAGAGACCCAGTACTTC. The full variable domain, in which reference TRBV18 and TRBJ2-5 provide the parts outside the CDR3, is NAGVMQNPRHLVRRRGQEARLRCSPMKGHSHVYWYRQLPEEGLKFMVYLQKENIIDESGMPKERFSAEFPKEGPSILRIQQVVRGDSAAYFCASSPYQETQYFGPGTRLLVL.

Of note for this clone: A far larger clone is only one base removed, so a read error is likely. The chain is built from TRBV7-2 and TRBJ2-3; 7 nucleotides line up with TRBD2. CDR3 size: 14 residues. Germline CDR1 SGHTA, CDR2 FQGNSA. The ends lost 4 bases at V and 2 bases at J; junction bases unmatched: 3. This CDR3 reads CASSSSGYTDTQYF. CDR3 DNA sequence: TGTGCCAGCAGCTCTAGCGGCTACACAGATACGCAGTATTTT.

J is TRBJ2-3 and V is TRBV4-1; TRBD1 aligns across 7 bases. The CDR3 is made up of 13 amino acids. J gave up 5 bases and V 1 base, and 0 bases lay outside the gene matches. Looked up from germline, CDR1 is MGHRA and CDR2 is YSYEKL. CDR3 nucleotides: TGCGCCAGCAGCCAAGGACAGGGAGATACGCAGTATTTT. Its protein is CASSQGQGDTQYF.

The table lists this clone with a few counts. The chain joins TRBV10-3 to TRBJ1-1; possible D gene TRBD1, 6 bases. V dropped 3 bases and J dropped 8 bases, with 10 bases sitting between them. The CDR3 loop spans 12 amino acids. CDR1 and CDR2 from the germline V gene are ENHRY and SYGVKD. CDR3 protein: CAISDNRAEAFF. In DNA form, the CDR3 reads TGTGCCATCAGTGATAACAGGGCCGAAGCTTTCTTT.

This chain connects TRBV2 to TRBJ2-3; TRBD2 matches 11 bases. V lost 7 bases, J lost 2 bases, and 8 bases stayed unmatched. The CDR3 is made up of 16 amino acids. Germline-derived CDR1 and CDR2 are SNHLY and FYNNEI. CDR3: CASTGTSGGYTDTQYF. CDR3 sequence (DNA): TGTGCCAGCACCGGGACTAGCGGAGGTTACACAGATACGCAGTATTTT.

The rearrangement links TRBV2 to TRBJ2-5; 8 nucleotides match TRBD2. Trimming took 2 bases from V and 2 from J; bases not matched to a gene: 10. This CDR3 spans 17 amino acids. CDR1 and CDR2 (germline): SNHLY, FYNNEI. CDR3 bases: TGTGCCAGCAGTGAAACCCCCCAGGTAGCGGGACAAGAGACCCAGTACTTC. It translates to CASSETPQVAGQETQYF. The full variable domain, its missing parts supplied by reference TRBV2 and TRBJ2-5, is EPEVTQTPSHQVTQMGQEVILRCVPISNHLYFYWYRQILGQKVEFLVSFYNNEISEKSEIFDDQFSVERPDGSNFTLKIRSTKLEDSAMYFCASSETPQVAGQETQYFGPGTRLLVL.

The V call is TRBV11-1, the J call TRBJ2-1, with 11 bases that match TRBD1. Germline assignment: CDR1 SGHAT and CDR2 FQDESV (reference sequence). CDR3 size: 15 residues. J lost 4 bases, V lost 3 bases, and 2 bases had no gene match. As DNA, the CDR3 is TGTGCCAGCAGCTTCCGGGACAGGGGGTACAATGAGCAGTTCTTC. Residues: CASSFRDRGYNEQFF. Filled out from reference TRBV11-1 and TRBJ2-1, the complete variable domain reads EAEVAQSPRYKITEKSQAVAFWCDPISGHATLYWYRQILGQGPELLVQFQDESVVDDSQLPKDRFSAERLKGVDSTLKIQPAELGDSAMYLCASSFRDRGYNEQFFGPGTRLTVL.

The V gene is TRBV11-3, the J gene TRBJ2-7; either TRBD1 or TRBD2 may supply D (5 bases each). CDR1 is SGHNT, CDR2 YENEEA, per germline. This CDR3 is built from 15 residues. Trimming removed 2 bases from V and 2 bases from J, with 13 bases in between. The CDR3 here is CASSLTGTGPYEQYF. CDR3 bases: TGTGCCAGCAGCTTAACCGGGACGGGCCCCTACGAGCAGTACTTC.

V usage is TRBV10-1 and J usage is TRBJ1-6; maybe TRBD1 (6 bases). Germline CDR1 is WNHNN and CDR2 is SYGVQD (reference sequence). The CDR3 totals 16 residues. Trimming pared 6 bases from V and 7 bases from J, leaving 19 bases between. CDR3 sequence (DNA): TGCGCCAGCAGCTCGGGACAACATGGGGGAAATTCACCCCTCCACTTT. Translation: CASSSGQHGGNSPLHF.

The genes are TRBV5-1 and TRBJ2-1, with 14 nucleotides matching TRBD2. The J segment lost 7 bases and the V segment lost 5 bases, leaving 8 bases of the junction unmatched. Germline V CDR1 and CDR2: SGHRS, YFSETQ. The CDR3 sequence is 16 residues long. CDR3 residues: CASRRGGLAGDNEQFF. DNA of the CDR3: TGCGCCAGCAGACGAGGGGGACTAGCGGGAGATAATGAGCAGTTCTTC.

The J gene is TRBJ2-1, the V gene TRBV10-2; TRBD2 matches at 7 bases. This CDR3 region has 15 residues. Trimming cost V 8 bases and J 3 bases; bases outside gene matches: 10. Looked up from germline, CDR1 is WSHSY and CDR2 is SAAADI. The CDR3 region is CASGVASGRYNEQFF. The CDR3 DNA reads TGCGCCAGCGGGGTGGCTAGCGGCCGCTACAATGAGCAGTTCTTC.

A word on this clone: In the same sample, other DNA sequences code for this CDR3. The chain joins TRBV5-4 to TRBJ1-4; the match to TRBD1 covers 9 bases. The CDR3 covers 14 residues. The germline CDR1 and CDR2 sequences are SGHNT and YYREEE (reference sequence). With 4 bases clipped from V and 5 bases from J, the junction kept 3 bases outside the gene matches. The DNA for the CDR3 is TGTGCCAGCAGCCTGGACAGGGGCAATGAAAAACTGTTTTTT. Translated, it gives CASSLDRGNEKLFF. Supplemented by reference TRBV5-4 and TRBJ1-4, the full variable domain reads ETGVTQSPTHLIKTRGQQVTLRCSSQSGHNTVSWYQQALGQGPQFIFQYYREEENGRGNFPPRFSGLQFPNYSSELNVNALELDDSALYLCASSLDRGNEKLFFGSGTQLSVL.

CDR3 in DNA: TGCGCCAGCAGCGAGACTAGCTCGGTCGGGGAGCTGTTTTTT. As protein: CASSETSSVGELFF. V and J are TRBV5-1 and TRBJ2-2; 7 nucleotides match TRBD2. V lost 4 bases and J lost 7; bases outside the gene matches: 7. CDR3 length: 14 amino acids. Germline lookup yields CDR1 SGHRS and CDR2 YFSETQ. The full variable domain, with the rest looked up from reference TRBV5-1 and TRBJ2-2, is KAGVTQTPRYLIKTRGQQVTLSCSPISGHRSVSWYQQTPGQGLQFLFEYFSETQRNKGNFPGRFSGRQFSNSRSEMNVSTLELGDSALYLCASSETSSVGELFFGEGSRLTVL.

The gene calls are TRBV18 and TRBJ2-3, with 7 nucleotides matching TRBD1. Trimming took 1 base from V and 1 from J; bases not matched to a gene: 8. The CDR3 is 17 amino acids. Germline CDR1 is KGHSH and CDR2 is LQKENI. CDR3 nucleotides: TGTGCCAGCTCACCACGTAGTCCCGGACAGGGCACAGATACGCAGTATTTT. Translation: CASSPRSPGQGTDTQYF.

The chain combines TRBV29-1 with TRBJ2-5, with D unresolved. This CDR3 comprises 15 residues. With 3 bases removed from V and 0 bases from J, the gap between germline ends came to 14 bases. Germline assignment: CDR1 SQVTM and CDR2 ANQGSEA. CDR3 protein: CSVEGGLGNQETQYF. The DNA for the CDR3 is TGCAGCGTTGAGGGTGGGTTGGGCAACCAAGAGACCCAGTACTTC.

CDR3 nucleotide sequence: TGTGCCAGCGGAAAGGGACTAGCGGGAGTTGAGCAGTACTTC. It codes for CASGKGLAGVEQYF. The chain has TRBV28 and TRBJ2-5, with 14 bases that match TRBD2. This CDR3 is 14 amino acids long. After removal of 8 bases from V and 11 bases from J, the junction contained 10 bases not matched to a gene. Germline lookup yields CDR1 MDHEN and CDR2 SYDVKM.

V and J are TRBV2 and TRBJ2-7; 7 nucleotides agree with TRBD1. Unmatched junction bases numbered 5, after V lost 7 bases and J lost 2 bases. The CDR3 is 13 amino acids. Germline V gene sequence: CDR1 SNHLY, CDR2 FYNNEI. CDR3 bases: TGTGCCAGCAACTCAGGGGGAGCCTACGAGCAGTACTTC. Amino acid sequence: CASNSGGAYEQYF.

The chain combines TRBV7-2 with TRBJ1-1, with 8 bases identical to TRBD1. Germline CDR1 SGHTA, CDR2 FQGNSA. Unmatched junction bases numbered 8, after V lost 7 bases and J lost 7 bases. The CDR3 is made up of 13 amino acids. The CDR3 DNA is TGTGCCAGCAACGACAGGGGTAAGAATGAAGCTTTCTTT. It translates to CASNDRGKNEAFF.

This clone was detected only once. This chain joins TRBV4-3 and TRBJ2-7; D possibly corresponds to TRBD1 (6 bases). Germline CDR1 LGHNA, CDR2 YSLEER. The CDR3 runs 18 residues. Deletions cut 0 bases from V and 3 bases from J, with 21 bases between. Here the CDR3 reads CASSQDKLRHRVNYEQYF. DNA for the CDR3: TGCGCCAGCAGCCAAGATAAGTTGAGGCACAGGGTGAACTACGAGCAGTACTTC.

This clone was detected ten times or more. The rearrangement uses TRBV9 and TRBJ2-7; 8 bases are shared with TRBD2. The V gene's germline CDR1 is SGDLS and CDR2 YYNGEE. This CDR3 has 15 amino acids. The V segment lost 0 bases and the J segment 4 bases; nucleotides outside the gene matches: 6. The CDR3: CASSVVWGLGYEQYF. CDR3 nucleotides: TGTGCCAGCAGCGTAGTTTGGGGACTAGGGTACGAGCAGTACTTC.

This clone was observed a few times. This chain uses TRBV6-1 with TRBJ2-4; TRBD1 might be the D (6 bases). This CDR3 contains 16 residues. Germline V lookup: CDR1 MNHNS, CDR2 SASEGT. V shed 4 bases and J shed 6 bases, with 19 bases lying between them. CDR3 loop: CASSGAGQGWANIQYF. CDR3 nucleotide sequence: TGTGCCAGCAGTGGAGCCGGGCAGGGGTGGGCAAACATTCAGTACTTC.